The rows below give T cell receptor beta chains drawn from one sample of a study of spatial heterogeneity in lung cancer. TCRdb called the 5' RACE reads again in MiXCR, with one record for every CDR3 protein. The sample comprises 8,500 to 13,000 distinct CDR3 sequences, over 6.5% of which are singletons, and around 25% rests with the top ten. The input for sequencing was PBMCs, taken at surgery. All receptors derive from a male donor with early-stage non-small cell lung cancer. CDR3s include the opening cysteine and the closing phenylalanine or tryptophan. Fields, in order: V gene, CDR3 protein.

>TRBV5-1
CASSLEGYEQYF
>TRBV27
CASSLAGGGGTEAFF
>TRBV7-4
CASSLSRGEKLFF
>TRBV7-9
CASSRDRVAGTF
>TRBV3-1
CASSQDVGNSPLHF
>TRBV7-9
CASSSIGPTETQYF
>TRBV6-1
CASSRGPQETQYF
>TRBV5-5
CASSLTMGGLTDTQYF
>TRBV23-1
CASSQSLWDGQGVPSNTGELFF
>TRBV5-1
CASSLAGGANTDTQYF
>TRBV12-3/TRBV12-4
CASSAGQSYNQPQHF
>TRBV7-6
CASSLGGGISYNEQFF
>TRBV6-5
CASRLDRSSYNEQFF
>TRBV20-1
CSASPSGGISYNEQFF
>TRBV9
CASSVDGTYGDTQYF
>TRBV6-6
CASSYTDGYTF
>TRBV7-2
CASSLGENEQFF
>TRBV2
CASSEGLWSYEQYF
>TRBV6-5
CASRLLGQGNTEAFF
>TRBV7-9
CASSPAHSPMTGYGYTF
>TRBV29-1
CSMDLGLAEETQYF
>TRBV28
CASSFEDPAAQGSYNEQFF
>TRBV7-9
CASSDGPVDIQYF
>TRBV7-8
CASSPGRGTENTGELFF
>TRBV7-9
CASSLEGPLFGTGELFF
>TRBV4-3
CASSQTPLAQETQYF
>TRBV25-1
CASSEFDRVDVNTEAFF
>TRBV20-1
CSARGGNYGYTF
>TRBV20-1
CSATVNNQPQHF
>TRBV13
CASSLGSPTDTQYF
>TRBV7-9
CASSHRDRDEGEQFF
>TRBV27
CASSTGRTAYQETQYF
>TRBV6-1
CASSVSRDRGNEQFF
>TRBV15
CATSRDVGSRNEQFF
>TRBV7-2
CASSSEKGQETQYF
>TRBV5-1
CASSSREGSLYEQYF
>TRBV7-9
CASSPDPIGSDTQYF
>TRBV7-4
CASSNPGLDTGELFF
>TRBV5-6
CASSADLRDRPYEQYF
>TRBV5-6
CASSGGPYGYTF
>TRBV6-1
CASSEWGDLQETQYF
>TRBV29-1
CSVGGQNYGYTF
>TRBV29-1
CSVEPGGGGYGYTF
>TRBV24-1
CATSDSRVADTEAFF
>TRBV27
CASSLGDYNTGELFF
>TRBV18
CASSPTAPDTQYF
>TRBV19
CASSLDRATNEKLFF
>TRBV29-1
CSVPGAYEQYF
>TRBV20-1
CSAPSIESNTEAFF